This T cell receptor (beta chain) was documented in a study of T cell repertoires in cytomegalovirus infection. In the case of this clonotype: The antigen is not known.

TCRdb re-called the reads with MiXCR, one entry per CDR3 protein. The sample has around 500,000 distinct CDR3 sequences, roughly 43% seen once. Sequenced here: cultured PBMCs, sampled from culture after CMV antigen stimulation. The sequence came from a human donor in good health (CMV status not recorded). Some clones in this sample may be carry-over from other donors' samples.

The CDR3 region is CASSVVGLSEAFF. The CDR3 DNA follows: TGTGCCAGCAGCGTGGTTGGGCTCTCTGAAGCTTTCTTT. V is TRBV5-4 and J is TRBJ1-1; unclear D gene. The V end was cut by 4 bases, the J end by 6 bases, with 13 bases between. Germline V CDR1 and CDR2: SGHNT, YYREEE (reference sequence). The CDR3 is made up of 13 amino acids.